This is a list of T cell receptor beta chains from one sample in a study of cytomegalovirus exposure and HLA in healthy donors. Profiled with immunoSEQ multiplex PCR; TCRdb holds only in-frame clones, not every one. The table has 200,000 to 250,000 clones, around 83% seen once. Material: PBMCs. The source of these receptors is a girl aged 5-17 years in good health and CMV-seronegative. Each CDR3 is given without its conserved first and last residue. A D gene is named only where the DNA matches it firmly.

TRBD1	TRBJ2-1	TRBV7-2	ASSFGQGSYNEQF
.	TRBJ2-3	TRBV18	ASSLGASSDTQY
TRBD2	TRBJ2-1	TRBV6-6	ASRAGASGGDEQF
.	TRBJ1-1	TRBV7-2	ASMRYSILNTEAF
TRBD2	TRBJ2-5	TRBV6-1	ASGGTSGVQETQY
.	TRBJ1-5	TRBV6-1	ASSDGTSYSNQPQH
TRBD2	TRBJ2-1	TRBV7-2	ASSLSGSSYNEQF
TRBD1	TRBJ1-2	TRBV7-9	ASSPKGLDRSMGYGYT
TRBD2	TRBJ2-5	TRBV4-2	ASSQVGARGGPYQETQY
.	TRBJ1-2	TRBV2	ASRRGEGYGYT
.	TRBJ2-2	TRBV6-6	ASAIRANTGELF
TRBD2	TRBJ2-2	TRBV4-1	ASSQEAGSTGELF
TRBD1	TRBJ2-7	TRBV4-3	ASSQESDRGPYEQY
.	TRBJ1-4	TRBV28	ASSFPGNEKLF
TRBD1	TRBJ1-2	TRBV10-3	AIREGQGGQGYT
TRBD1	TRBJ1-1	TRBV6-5	ASSASGQVGAF
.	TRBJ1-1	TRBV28	ASSLLSRGLENTEAF
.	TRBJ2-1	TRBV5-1	ASRGDWINEQF
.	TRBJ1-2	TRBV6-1	ASSLDTYGYT
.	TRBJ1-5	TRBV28	ASGGYSNQPQH
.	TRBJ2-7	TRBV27	ASSSGSDYYEQY
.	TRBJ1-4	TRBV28	ASRPQGLSYEKLF
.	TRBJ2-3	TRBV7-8	ASRVARTPPS
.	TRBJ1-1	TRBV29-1	SVEVRGGEAF
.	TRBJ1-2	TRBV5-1	ASSLSGGRNSANYGYT
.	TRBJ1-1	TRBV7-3	ASSLQGFTEAF
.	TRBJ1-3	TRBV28	ASSLGPLRGGNTIY
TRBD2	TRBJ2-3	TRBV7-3	ASSLELAGGDTQY
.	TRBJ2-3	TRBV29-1	SVEERGGSVVADTQY
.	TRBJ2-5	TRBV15	ATSRDSKASETQY
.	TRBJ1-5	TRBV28	ASSGPRVRSNQPQH
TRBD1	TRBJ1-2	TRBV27	ASSLRQGFGYT
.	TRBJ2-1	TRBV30	AWNSVGGGEQF
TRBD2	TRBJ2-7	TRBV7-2	ASSLRTSGGVFSYEQY
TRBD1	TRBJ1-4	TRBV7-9	ASSSGQGLSNEKLF
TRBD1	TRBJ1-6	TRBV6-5	ASSSSSGTANSPLH
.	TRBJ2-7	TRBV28	ASRGGSGRRSTEQY
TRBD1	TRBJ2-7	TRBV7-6	ASSSGQSYEQY